These T cell receptor beta chains were read from a single sample in a study of tumor-infiltrating lymphocytes in oesophageal squamous cell carcinoma. MiXCR, run by TCRdb on the PCR reads, gives a single entry per CDR3 protein. The sample records approximately 20,000 distinct CDR3 sequences, roughly 37% being singletons. Sequenced sample: blood. The receptors stem from a male donor with esophageal squamous cell carcinoma. Both conserved end residues are part of each CDR3.

v_call cdr3_length cdr3_aa
TRBV7-2 14 CASSLGTRQETQYF
TRBV7-6 14 CASRLRGDSYEQYF
TRBV2 12 CASLDSQETQYF
TRBV5-4 17 CASSPGTSGGGANVLTF
TRBV7-9 14 CASSPRDSNYGYTF
TRBV3-1 14 CAGKTSGSTNEQFF
TRBV7-8 16 CASSPLAGTGSYEQYF
TRBV19 14 CASSIRRGEDGYTF
TRBV7-3 13 CASSLKGGFEQFF
TRBV7-2 14 CASKVLHYNSPLHF
TRBV5-6 13 CASSWELQETQYF
TRBV7-7 15 CASSRDGAHSYEQYF
TRBV7-6 16 CASSLEGRTGVETQYF
TRBV7-3 13 CASSVDREREQFF
TRBV6-1 13 CASTLAGTETQYF
TRBV2 15 CASTNGQGSTDTQYF
TRBV27 12 CASSPNTDTQYF
TRBV18 16 CASSVTSGGNTGELFF
TRBV7-9 13 CASTEPHYNEQFF
TRBV6-1 14 CASSTDRGRTEAFF
TRBV28 14 CASSATSGSYEQFF
TRBV12-3/TRBV12-4 14 CASSSSRSTDTQYF
TRBV6-6 16 CASSYLESSYNSPLHF
TRBV7-2 13 CASSLPIGETQYF
TRBV5-1 13 CASSLVPQQPQHF
TRBV7-6 17 CASSLLQGALFQETQYF
TRBV7-7 15 CASSLGQGYTGELFF
TRBV28 12 CASKGSAETQYF
TRBV18 15 CASSPPQGARYEQYF
TRBV5-6 15 CASSLVGLSYNEQFF
TRBV7-9 14 CASSVNSGANVLTF
TRBV5-4 16 CASSSRAGGLPDTQYF
TRBV7-9 15 CASSLAGTGGTEQYF
TRBV20-1 17 CSASAHSGSRYTGELFF
TRBV19 19 CASSSTGTSIIQGDNEQFF
TRBV6-8 17 CASSYSGSYHSGNTIYF
TRBV4-2 14 CASSRDRGHETQYF
TRBV24-1 12 CATTSGTNEQFF
TRBV12-3/TRBV12-4 14 CASTLTPLWLHLRF
TRBV18 16 CASSPLDRGDRTEAFF
TRBV7-9 16 CASSLRTSGTAGELFF